One sample yielded the 10 T cell receptor beta chains listed below, sequenced in a study of Ad26.COV2.S vaccination and SARS-CoV-2 variants. The method was immunoSEQ multiplex PCR; TCRdb's version includes in-frame clones alone and lacks a portion of them. Of over 400,000 clones in the sample, 80% to 90% are singletons; the top ten hold around 2.6%. Treatment of the sample: roughly 19 received Ad26.COV2.S at low or high dose, single or two shots; 5 received placebo; per-sample allocation not given. Sampling was done on day 63 after the first vaccine or placebo injection. This sample comprised peripheral blood, obtained in a trial of Ad26.COV2.S vaccine versus placebo. Source of these receptors: a person between 18 and 65 years old who received the Ad26.COV2.S COVID-19 vaccine or a placebo.

The chain carries TRBV5-4 and TRBJ2-3, with 11 bases aligning to TRBD1. The CDR3 runs 15 residues. Trimming cost V 4 bases and J 4 bases; bases outside gene matches: 5. Germline V gene sequence: CDR1 SGHNT, CDR2 YYREEE (reference sequence). For the CDR3, the DNA is TGTGCCAGCAGCCTGGGACAGGGGGTAGCAGATACGCAGTATTTT. Protein: CASSLGQGVADTQYF.

The chain carries TRBV19 and TRBJ1-3, with D unclear. Trimming took 5 bases from V and 7 from J, leaving 21 bases between them. Per germline, CDR1 LNHDA and CDR2 SQIVND (reference sequence). This CDR3 comprises 16 residues. The CDR3 loop is CASSPKEPGSGNTIYF. In DNA, the CDR3 is TGTGCCAGTAGTCCCAAGGAGCCGGGCAGTGGTAACACCATATATTTT. Supplemented by reference TRBV19 and TRBJ1-3, the full variable domain reads DGGITQSPKYLFRKEGQNVTLSCEQNLNHDAMYWYRQDPGQGLRLIYYSQIVNDFQKGDIAEGYSVSREKKESFPLTVTSAQKNPTAFYLCASSPKEPGSGNTIYFGEGSWLTVV.

J is TRBJ2-5 and V is TRBV5-4; 7 bases map to TRBD1. The CDR3 covers 16 residues. The V segment lost 3 bases and the J segment 0 bases; nucleotides outside the gene matches: 8. Germline CDR1 and CDR2: SGHNT and YYREEE (reference sequence). CDR3 sequence (DNA): TGTGCCAGCAGCTACCGGACAGGCCGCTACCAAGAGACCCAGTACTTC. It is translated as CASSYRTGRYQETQYF.

This chain uses TRBV7-9 with TRBJ2-7, with TRBD2 matching over 12 bases. The J segment lost 4 bases and the V segment lost 4 bases, leaving 8 bases of the junction unmatched. The CDR3 sequence is 16 residues long. In germline, CDR1 is SEHNR, CDR2 FQNEAQ (reference sequence). The CDR3 nucleotides are TGTGCCAGCAGCTCAGGACCGGGACTAGCGGGTTACGAGCAGTACGTC. It encodes CASSSGPGLAGYEQYV.

The rearrangement joins TRBV4-2 to TRBJ2-1; unclear D gene. The V gene's germline CDR1 is LGHNA and CDR2 YNFKEQ. Trimming left V 2 bases short and J 9 bases short, with 11 bases between. This CDR3 region has 13 residues. The CDR3 DNA is TGTGCCAGCAGCCAACCTTCTAGGACTGAGCAGTTCTTC. Its translation is CASSQPSRTEQFF.

This chain links TRBV5-1 with TRBJ2-1; no definite D call. The V gene's germline CDR1 is SGHRS and CDR2 YFSETQ. CDR3 size: 15 residues. The V end was cut by 0 bases, the J end by 0 bases, with 7 bases between. The CDR3 region is CASSLDPRSYNEQFF. The CDR3 DNA follows: TGCGCCAGCAGCTTGGACCCCCGCTCCTACAATGAGCAGTTCTTC. The whole variable domain, filled in from reference TRBV5-1 and TRBJ2-1, reads KAGVTQTPRYLIKTRGQQVTLSCSPISGHRSVSWYQQTPGQGLQFLFEYFSETQRNKGNFPGRFSGRQFSNSRSEMNVSTLELGDSALYLCASSLDPRSYNEQFFGPGTRLTVL.

The genes are TRBV13 and TRBJ2-3; 11 bases map to TRBD2. The V segment lost 4 bases and the J segment 1 base; nucleotides outside the gene matches: 7. The germline V gene encodes CDR1 PRHDT and CDR2 FYEKMQ (reference sequence). The length of the CDR3 is 17 residues. The CDR3 protein is CASSSLSGRVGTDTQYF. CDR3 sequence (DNA): TGTGCCAGCAGCTCCCTTAGCGGGAGGGTGGGCACAGATACGCAGTATTTT.

This clone showed up just once. This chain uses TRBV9 with TRBJ2-1; D unresolved. CDR1 and CDR2 (germline): SGDLS, YYNGEE. V dropped 0 bases and J dropped 7 bases, with 11 bases sitting between them. This CDR3 spans 14 amino acids. The CDR3 here is CASSVEDSQNEQFF. The CDR3 bases are TGTGCCAGCAGCGTAGAGGATAGCCAGAATGAGCAGTTCTTC.

A single count supports this clone. V usage is TRBV28 and J usage is TRBJ1-5; no clear D. Trimming stripped 2 bases from V and 4 bases from J, with 3 bases between. The germline V gene has CDR1 MDHEN and CDR2 SYDVKM. The CDR3 consists of 12 residues. CDR3 sequence (DNA): TGTGCCAGCAGTTTACCAAATCAGCCCCAGCATTTT. It is translated as CASSLPNQPQHF. Full variable domain (outside the CDR3, taken from reference TRBV28 and TRBJ1-5): DVKVTQSSRYLVKRTGEKVFLECVQDMDHENMFWYRQDPGLGLRLIYFSYDVKMKEKGDIPEGYSVSREKKERFSLILESASTNQTSMYLCASSLPNQPQHFGDGTRLSIL.

This chain joins TRBV4-3 and TRBJ2-4; D is ambiguous. Germline V gives CDR1 LGHNA, CDR2 YSLEER. Trimming left V 4 bases short and J 3 bases short, with 7 bases between. The CDR3 is 13 residues long. Here the CDR3 reads CASSPSRKNIQYF. CDR3 in DNA: TGCGCCAGCAGCCCTTCCCGCAAAAACATTCAGTACTTC.